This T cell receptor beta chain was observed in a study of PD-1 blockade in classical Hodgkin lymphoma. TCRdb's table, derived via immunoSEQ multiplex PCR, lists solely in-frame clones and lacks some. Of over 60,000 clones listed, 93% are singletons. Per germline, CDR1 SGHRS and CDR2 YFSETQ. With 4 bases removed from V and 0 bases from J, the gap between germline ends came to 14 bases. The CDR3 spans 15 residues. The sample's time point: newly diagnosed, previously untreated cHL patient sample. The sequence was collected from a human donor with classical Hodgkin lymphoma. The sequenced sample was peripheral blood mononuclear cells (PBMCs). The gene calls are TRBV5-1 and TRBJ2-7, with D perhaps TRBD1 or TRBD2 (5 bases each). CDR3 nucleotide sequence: TGCGCCAGCAGCGGGGCGGCGGGTTTCTCCTACGAGCAGTACTTC. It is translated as CASSGAAGFSYEQYF.